These 12 T cell receptor beta chains share one sample of origin, sequenced in a study of T cell responses to AZD1222 COVID-19 vaccine. TCRdb keeps only in-frame clones here, not all; method: immunoSEQ multiplex PCR. The table shows tens of thousands of clones, with about four fifths occurring only once. The sequencing here drew on peripheral blood, taken 28 days after the second AZD1222 dose. These receptors were taken from an adult who received the AZD1222 COVID-19 vaccine.

The count of this clone is one. The genes are TRBV6-5 and TRBJ2-1; 8 bases agree with TRBD2. Trimming took 0 bases from V and 9 from J; bases not matched to a gene: 7. The CDR3 spans 15 residues. CDR1 is MNHEY, CDR2 SVGAGI, per germline. CDR3 coding DNA: TGTGCCAGCAGTTACTCGGGCGGGAGGATTGGTGAGCAGTTCTTC. It specifies CASSYSGGRIGEQFF.

This chain uses TRBV19 with TRBJ2-2, with D possibly matching TRBD1 (5 bases). V was shortened by 8 bases and J by 7 bases, with 8 bases between the two germline ends. The germline V gene encodes CDR1 LNHDA and CDR2 SQIVND (reference sequence). This CDR3 region has 11 residues. The CDR3 DNA follows: TGTGCCAGTCAACAGGTCGGGGAGCTGTTTTTT. The encoded protein is CASQQVGELFF. Based on the CDR3 plus reference TRBV19 and TRBJ2-2, the full variable domain is DGGITQSPKYLFRKEGQNVTLSCEQNLNHDAMYWYRQDPGQGLRLIYYSQIVNDFQKGDIAEGYSVSREKKESFPLTVTSAQKNPTAFYLCASQQVGELFFGEGSRLTVL.

V gene TRBV30 combines with J gene TRBJ1-2, with TRBD1 as a possible D gene (5 bases). CDR1 and CDR2 (germline): GTSNPN, SVGIG (reference sequence). CDR3 size: 11 residues. With 3 bases removed from V and 14 bases from J, the gap between germline ends came to 16 bases. CDR3: CAWSHPGDVTF. The CDR3, as DNA: TGTGCCTGGAGCCATCCTGGGGACGTTACCTTC.

This sequence joins TRBV7-2 and TRBJ1-3; weak D call: TRBD1 (5 bases). The CDR3 loop spans 15 amino acids. The V gene lost 3 bases and the J gene lost 2 bases, with 11 bases spanning the gap. Germline V gene sequence: CDR1 SGHTA, CDR2 FQGNSA. The CDR3 reads CASSFPRGAGNTIYF. Here the CDR3 DNA reads TGTGCCAGCAGCTTCCCCCGGGGGGCTGGAAACACCATATATTTT.

This chain links TRBV11-2 with TRBJ2-5; D unclear. The CDR3 covers 14 residues. Trimming shortened V by 5 bases and J by 7 bases, and 17 bases separated the two germline ends. CDR1 SGHAT and CDR2 FQNNGV come from the germline V gene. CDR3 coding DNA: TGTGCCAGCAGCCCCTTCGCGGTCTGGGGGACCCAGTACTTC. The encoded protein is CASSPFAVWGTQYF.

In its sample, this clone was seen once. The rearrangement uses TRBV30 and TRBJ2-3; D unresolved. CDR1 GTSNPN and CDR2 SVGIG come from the germline V gene (reference sequence). The V gene lost 4 bases and the J gene lost 0 bases, with 8 bases spanning the gap. The CDR3 is made up of 13 amino acids. The CDR3 nucleotides are TGTGCCTGGAACCAGTTCAGCACAGATACGCAGTATTTT. Its protein is CAWNQFSTDTQYF.

V is TRBV6-4 and J is TRBJ1-2; a weak D match, TRBD1 (6 bases). This CDR3 has 17 amino acids. Trimming shortened V by 0 bases and J by 7 bases, and 21 bases separated the two germline ends. Germline V gene lookup returns CDR1 MRHNA and CDR2 SNTAGT. The DNA for the CDR3 is TGTGCCAGCAGTGACTCTAGTTTCGGCGGGGGGCTTAGTGGCTACACCTTC. Its translation is CASSDSSFGGGLSGYTF.

The chain is built from TRBV21-1 and TRBJ1-2. TRBV21-1 is termed a pseudogene. CDR3 length: 16 amino acids. In DNA, the CDR3 is TGTGCCAGCAGCAAAAGACCCCGGAGGGGGAACTATGGCTACACCTTC. Translation gives CASSKRPRRGNYGYTF.

This clone showed up just a few times. J is TRBJ2-1 and V is TRBV28, with TRBD1 as a possible D gene (6 bases). Looked up from germline, CDR1 is MDHEN and CDR2 is SYDVKM. V gave up 4 bases and J gave up 5 bases, with 9 bases separating them. The CDR3 consists of 13 residues. The CDR3 nucleotides are TGTGCCAGCAGTTCCGGACAGAACAATGAGCAGTTCTTC. Translation gives CASSSGQNNEQFF.

The chain employs TRBV3-1 (or the pseudogene TRBV3-2) and TRBJ1-2; 10 bases map to TRBD1. Trimming cost V 4 bases and J 4 bases; bases outside gene matches: 9. This CDR3 has 16 residues. Germline lookup yields CDR1 LGHDT and CDR2 YNNKEL (reference sequence). The CDR3 DNA reads TGTGCCAGCAGCCCCCGGGACAGGGGTTGGAGCTATGGCTACACCTTC. The encoded protein is CASSPRDRGWSYGYTF.

The rearrangement uses TRBV19 and TRBJ2-3; unclear D gene. Trimming cost V 4 bases and J 4 bases, with 15 bases left between them. Germline CDR1 is LNHDA and CDR2 is SQIVND (reference sequence). This CDR3 spans 15 amino acids. This CDR3 reads CASSTGPVGADTQYF. The CDR3 bases are TGTGCCAGTAGTACCGGCCCCGTAGGTGCAGATACGCAGTATTTT.

The gene calls are TRBV7-2 and TRBJ2-3; 7 bases are a match to TRBD2. CDR1 SGHTA and CDR2 FQGNSA come from the germline V gene. V gave up 1 base and J gave up 5 bases; unmatched junction bases: 12. The length of the CDR3 is 17 residues. CDR3 sequence reads: CASSLEVGAGALDTQYF. The CDR3 region has the DNA TGTGCCAGCAGCTTAGAGGTTGGGGCGGGAGCGTTAGATACGCAGTATTTT.